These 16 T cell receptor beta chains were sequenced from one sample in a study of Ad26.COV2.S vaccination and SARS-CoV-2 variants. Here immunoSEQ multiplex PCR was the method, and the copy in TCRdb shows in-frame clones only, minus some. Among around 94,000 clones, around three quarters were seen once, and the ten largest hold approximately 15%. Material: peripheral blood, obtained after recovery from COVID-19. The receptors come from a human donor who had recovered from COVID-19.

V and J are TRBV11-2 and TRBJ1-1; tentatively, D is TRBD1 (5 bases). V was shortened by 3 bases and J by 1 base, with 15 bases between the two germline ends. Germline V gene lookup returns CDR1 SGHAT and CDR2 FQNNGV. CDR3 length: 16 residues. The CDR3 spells CASSFPRGAGNTEAFF. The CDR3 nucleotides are TGTGCCAGCAGCTTTCCCCGGGGCGCGGGGAACACTGAAGCTTTCTTT.

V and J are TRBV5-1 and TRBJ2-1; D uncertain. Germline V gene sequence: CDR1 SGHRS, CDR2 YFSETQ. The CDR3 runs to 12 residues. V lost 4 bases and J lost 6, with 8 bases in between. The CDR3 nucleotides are TGCGCCAGCAGCCTTAGTAGCAATGAGCAGTTCTTC. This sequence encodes CASSLSSNEQFF.

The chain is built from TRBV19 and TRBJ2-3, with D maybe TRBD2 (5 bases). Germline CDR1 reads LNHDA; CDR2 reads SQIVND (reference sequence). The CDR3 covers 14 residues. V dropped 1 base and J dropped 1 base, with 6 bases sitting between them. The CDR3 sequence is CASSIGERTDTQYF. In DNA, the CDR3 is TGTGCCAGTAGTATAGGGGAGCGCACAGATACGCAGTATTTT.

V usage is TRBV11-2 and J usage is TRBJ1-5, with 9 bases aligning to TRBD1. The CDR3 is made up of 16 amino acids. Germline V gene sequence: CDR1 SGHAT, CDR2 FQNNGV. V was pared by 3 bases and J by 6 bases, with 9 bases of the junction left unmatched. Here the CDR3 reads CASSFGSGTGIQPQHF. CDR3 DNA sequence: TGTGCCAGCAGCTTTGGGTCTGGGACAGGGATTCAGCCCCAGCATTTT.

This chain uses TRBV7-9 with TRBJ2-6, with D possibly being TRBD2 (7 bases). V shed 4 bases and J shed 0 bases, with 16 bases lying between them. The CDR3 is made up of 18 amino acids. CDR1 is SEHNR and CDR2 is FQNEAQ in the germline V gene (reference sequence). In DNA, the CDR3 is TGTGCCAGCAGCTCAGTGCGGGGGCCAATCTCTGGGGCCAACGTCCTGACTTTC. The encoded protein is CASSSVRGPISGANVLTF.

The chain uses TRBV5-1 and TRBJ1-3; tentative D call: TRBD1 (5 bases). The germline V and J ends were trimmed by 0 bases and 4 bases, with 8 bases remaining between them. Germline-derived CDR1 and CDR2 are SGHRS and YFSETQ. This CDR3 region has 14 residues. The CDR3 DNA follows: TGCGCCAGCAGCTTGGGCAGGGTAGGAAACACCATATATTTT. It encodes CASSLGRVGNTIYF.

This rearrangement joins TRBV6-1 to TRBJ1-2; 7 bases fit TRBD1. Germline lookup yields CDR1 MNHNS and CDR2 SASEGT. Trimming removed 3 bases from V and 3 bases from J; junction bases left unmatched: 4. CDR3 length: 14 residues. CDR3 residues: CASSENRGDYGYTF. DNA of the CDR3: TGTGCCAGCAGTGAGAACAGGGGTGACTATGGCTACACCTTC.

The CDR3 DNA reads as TGTGCCAGCAGCCAAGATGTAGCGGGGGGCCAGGAAGATACGCAGTATTTT. It specifies CASSQDVAGGQEDTQYF. V gene TRBV3-1 (or the pseudogene TRBV3-2) combines with J gene TRBJ2-3, with TRBD2 matching over 10 bases. V lost 0 bases and J lost 5; bases outside the gene matches: 8. Germline lookup yields CDR1 LGHDT and CDR2 YNNKEL (reference sequence). The CDR3 has 17 amino acids.

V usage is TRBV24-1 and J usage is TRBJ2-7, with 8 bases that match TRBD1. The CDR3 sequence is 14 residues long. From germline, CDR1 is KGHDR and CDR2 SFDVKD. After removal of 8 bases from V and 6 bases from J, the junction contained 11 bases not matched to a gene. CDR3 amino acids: CATMGTGAFPEQYF. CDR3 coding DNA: TGTGCCACCATGGGGACAGGCGCCTTCCCCGAGCAGTACTTC.

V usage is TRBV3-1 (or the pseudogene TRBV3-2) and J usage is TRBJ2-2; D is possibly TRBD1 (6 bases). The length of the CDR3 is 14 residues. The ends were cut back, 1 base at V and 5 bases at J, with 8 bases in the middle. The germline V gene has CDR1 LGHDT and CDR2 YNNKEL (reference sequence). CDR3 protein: CASSQARGTGELFF. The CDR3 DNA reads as TGTGCCAGCAGCCAAGCCAGGGGAACCGGGGAGCTGTTTTTT.

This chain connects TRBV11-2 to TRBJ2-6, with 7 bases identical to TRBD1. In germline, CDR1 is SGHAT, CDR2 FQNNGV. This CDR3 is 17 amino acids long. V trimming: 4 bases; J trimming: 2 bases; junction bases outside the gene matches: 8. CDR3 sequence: CASSSLKGGAGANVLTF. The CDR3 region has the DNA TGTGCCAGCAGCTCCCTCAAAGGGGGCGCTGGGGCCAACGTCCTGACTTTC.

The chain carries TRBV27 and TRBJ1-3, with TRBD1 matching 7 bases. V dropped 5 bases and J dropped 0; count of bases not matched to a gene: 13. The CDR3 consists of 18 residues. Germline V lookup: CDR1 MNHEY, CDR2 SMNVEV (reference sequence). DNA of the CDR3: TGTGCCAGCAGTCCCAAATCGACAGGGATCCTCTCTGGAAACACCATATATTTT. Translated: CASSPKSTGILSGNTIYF.

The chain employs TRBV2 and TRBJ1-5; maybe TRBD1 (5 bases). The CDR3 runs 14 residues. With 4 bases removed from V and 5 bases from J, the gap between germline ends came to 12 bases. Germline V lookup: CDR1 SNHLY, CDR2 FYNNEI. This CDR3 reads CASSVLRGYQPQHF. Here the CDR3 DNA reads TGTGCCAGCAGTGTCCTGAGGGGTTATCAGCCCCAGCATTTT.

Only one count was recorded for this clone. The CDR3 spells CASSGRSSSYEQYF. The CDR3 DNA reads as TGTGCCAGCAGCGGGAGGAGCAGCTCCTACGAGCAGTACTTC. The chain couples TRBV6-5 to TRBJ2-7; 7 nucleotides match TRBD2. The germline gives CDR1 MNHEY, CDR2 SVGAGI. The CDR3 has 14 amino acids. Trimming at V came to 6 bases and at J to 0 bases, leaving 5 bases not matched to a gene.

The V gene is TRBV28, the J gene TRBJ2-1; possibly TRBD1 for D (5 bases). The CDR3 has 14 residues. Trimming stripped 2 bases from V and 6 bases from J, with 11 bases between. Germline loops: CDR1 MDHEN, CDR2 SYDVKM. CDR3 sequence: CASSLMVGLNEQFF. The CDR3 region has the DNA TGTGCCAGCAGTTTAATGGTGGGGCTCAATGAGCAGTTCTTC.

CDR3 nucleotides: TGTGCCTGTAATCGGGACCTCCTAAGCTACGAGCAGTACTTC. Translated, it gives CACNRDLLSYEQYF. This chain joins TRBV30 and TRBJ2-7, with D perhaps matching TRBD1 or TRBD2 (5 bases each). This CDR3 has 14 amino acids. Germline CDR1 is GTSNPN and CDR2 is SVGIG (reference sequence). The V end was cut by 6 bases, the J end by 3 bases, with 18 bases between.